This passage covers 19 T cell receptor beta chains from one sample sequenced in a study of blood T cell repertoires in COVID-19. Sequencing was performed with immunoSEQ multiplex PCR; in TCRdb, only in-frame clones are kept and a portion is missing. The data contain some 120,000 clones, approximately 68% of them seen just once; the ten biggest clones take up approximately 2.3%. Specimen: peripheral blood. These receptors were obtained from a woman aged 70-85 years with acute or convalescent COVID-19.

This clone was picked up one time. The chain couples TRBV13 to TRBJ2-3; D remains ambiguous. Germline loops: CDR1 PRHDT, CDR2 FYEKMQ (reference sequence). CDR3 length: 12 residues. Trimming shortened V by 2 bases and J by 4 bases, and 4 bases separated the two germline ends. The CDR3 coding sequence is TGTGCCAGCAGCTTACAGGCAGATACGCAGTATTTT. It specifies CASSLQADTQYF.

The V and J genes are TRBV12-5 and TRBJ2-5; no clear D gene. The germline CDR1 and CDR2 sequences are LGHNT and FRNRAP. V lost 8 bases and J lost 1, with 8 bases in between. The length of the CDR3 is 12 residues. CDR3: CASSLFQETQYF. CDR3 nucleotide sequence: TGTGCTAGTTCTCTCTTCCAAGAGACCCAGTACTTC.

On this clone: The sample contains more than one DNA sequence encoding this CDR3. The chain uses TRBV3-1 (or the pseudogene TRBV3-2) and TRBJ1-1; no clear D gene. This CDR3 contains 13 residues. The germline gives CDR1 LGHDT, CDR2 YNNKEL (reference sequence). Between the trimmed V and J ends, which lost 1 base and 1 base, there was a span of 4 bases. The CDR3 is CASSQVRNTEAFF. The DNA of the CDR3 is TGTGCCAGCAGCCAAGTCAGGAACACTGAAGCTTTCTTT.

The gene calls are TRBV5-4 and TRBJ2-3, with a tentative D call TRBD2 (5 bases). Trimming left V 1 base short and J 2 bases short, with 8 bases between. Germline loops: CDR1 SGHNT, CDR2 YYREEE (reference sequence). The CDR3 contains 14 residues. CDR3 nucleotide sequence: TGTGCCAGCAGCTTGAGCCTAGCCACAGATACGCAGTATTTT. As protein: CASSLSLATDTQYF.

This clone has only a few counts. The rearrangement uses TRBV6-5 and TRBJ1-6; no definite D call. CDR3 length: 13 residues. The V and J ends lost 11 bases and 12 bases respectively, with 20 bases between them. Germline V gene sequence: CDR1 MNHEY, CDR2 SVGAGI. CDR3 in amino acids: CAGRLRDAEPLHF. The DNA for the CDR3 is TGTGCCGGGCGGTTGAGGGATGCGGAACCCCTCCACTTT.

This clone occurred once. The V and J genes are TRBV5-1 and TRBJ1-2; 9 bases map to TRBD1. Germline V CDR1 and CDR2: SGHRS, YFSETQ. The CDR3 spans 14 residues. The junction had 5 bases not matched to a gene; V was cut back by 0 bases and J by 8 bases. CDR3 sequence: CASSLGDRAGGYTF. CDR3 nucleotides: TGCGCCAGCAGCTTGGGGGACAGGGCAGGCGGCTACACCTTC. The full variable domain, its missing parts supplied by reference TRBV5-1 and TRBJ1-2, is KAGVTQTPRYLIKTRGQQVTLSCSPISGHRSVSWYQQTPGQGLQFLFEYFSETQRNKGNFPGRFSGRQFSNSRSEMNVSTLELGDSALYLCASSLGDRAGGYTFGSGTRLTVV.

V is TRBV11-2 and J is TRBJ1-6; the D gene is possibly TRBD1 (5 bases). The CDR3 extends over 15 amino acids. V lost 4 bases and J lost 3, with 10 bases in between. Germline V gene data show CDR1 as SGHAT and CDR2 as FQNNGV. This CDR3 reads CASSSQGLYNSPLHF. The CDR3 bases are TGTGCCAGCAGCTCCCAGGGCCTCTATAATTCACCCCTCCACTTT.

The chain carries TRBV12-3 or TRBV12-4 and TRBJ1-3; D is perhaps TRBD1 (6 bases). The germline V and J ends were trimmed by 5 bases and 4 bases, with 9 bases remaining between them. This CDR3 is 13 amino acids long. The CDR3 sequence is CASSLTGGNTIYF. The CDR3 region has the DNA TGTGCCAGCAGTCTCACAGGGGGAAACACCATATATTTT.

The CDR3 region has the DNA TGTGCCAGCCAGAACCCTTTTCAGCCCCAGCATTTT. It is translated as CASQNPFQPQHF. V gene TRBV6-5 combines with J gene TRBJ1-5; D is uncertain. Germline CDR1 reads MNHEY; CDR2 reads SVGAGI. Trimming took 8 bases from V and 6 from J, leaving 11 bases between them. The CDR3 has 12 amino acids.

The chain uses TRBV5-1 and TRBJ2-1, with no clear D. Germline-derived CDR1 and CDR2 are SGHRS and YFSETQ. The CDR3 has 15 residues. V shed 0 bases and J shed 7 bases, with 14 bases lying between them. CDR3 sequence (DNA): TGCGCCAGCAGCTTGGGGCAATCCAAAGCGAATGAGCAGTTCTTC. It is translated as CASSLGQSKANEQFF.

The chain couples TRBV5-1 to TRBJ2-1, with D maybe TRBD2 (6 bases). Trimming cost V 0 bases and J 2 bases, with 12 bases left between them. This CDR3 comprises 16 residues. Germline lookup yields CDR1 SGHRS and CDR2 YFSETQ. As DNA, the CDR3 is TGCGCCAGCAGCTTGGGTATGGGAGGTCCCTACAATGAGCAGTTCTTC. Protein product: CASSLGMGGPYNEQFF. The whole variable domain, remainder taken from reference TRBV5-1 and TRBJ2-1, is KAGVTQTPRYLIKTRGQQVTLSCSPISGHRSVSWYQQTPGQGLQFLFEYFSETQRNKGNFPGRFSGRQFSNSRSEMNVSTLELGDSALYLCASSLGMGGPYNEQFFGPGTRLTVL.

This chain links TRBV6-4 with TRBJ1-6, with a tentative D call TRBD1 (5 bases). The germline V gene has CDR1 MRHNA and CDR2 SNTAGT. CDR3 length: 14 residues. The V gene lost 2 bases and the J gene lost 5 bases, with 7 bases spanning the gap. Here the CDR3 reads CASSDGTDNSPLHF. DNA of the CDR3: TGTGCCAGCAGTGACGGGACTGATAATTCACCCCTCCACTTT.

The chain joins TRBV4-1 to TRBJ2-1; 10 bases are a match to TRBD1. The CDR3 has 16 amino acids. With 1 base clipped from V and 3 bases from J, the junction kept 3 bases outside the gene matches. CDR1 is MGHRA, CDR2 YSYEKL, per germline. CDR3: CASSQGTGGYYNEQFF. The CDR3 nucleotides are TGCGCCAGCAGCCAAGGGACAGGGGGGTACTACAATGAGCAGTTCTTC.

V is TRBV2 and J is TRBJ1-2; D is unresolved. Germline V gene sequence: CDR1 SNHLY, CDR2 FYNNEI. The germline V and J ends were trimmed by 8 bases and 0 bases, with 10 bases remaining between them. CDR3 size: 13 residues. The CDR3 protein is CASPGDTNYGYTF. CDR3 DNA sequence: TGTGCCAGCCCAGGCGATACTAACTATGGCTACACCTTC.

CDR3 nucleotide sequence: TGTGCCAGCAGCACACAGGGGGACACTGAAGCTTTCTTT. This translates into CASSTQGDTEAFF. This chain connects TRBV9 to TRBJ1-1; 8 bases line up with TRBD1. The CDR3 runs to 13 residues. The junction had 2 bases not matched to a gene; V was cut back by 4 bases and J by 3 bases. In germline, CDR1 is SGDLS, CDR2 YYNGEE.

This clone was seen a few times. The chain has TRBV9 and TRBJ2-3; 10 positions agree with TRBD2. There are 16 residues in the CDR3. Germline loops: CDR1 SGDLS, CDR2 YYNGEE. The V segment lost 1 base and the J segment 6 bases; nucleotides outside the gene matches: 8. DNA for the CDR3: TGTGCCAGCAGCGTACTAGCGGGGGCCCTAGGGGATACGCAGTATTTT. Its protein is CASSVLAGALGDTQYF.

This chain connects TRBV6-1 to TRBJ1-3; maybe TRBD1 (5 bases). The CDR3 runs 17 residues. V lost 3 bases, J lost 0 bases, and 15 bases lay in between. Per the germline V gene, CDR1 is MNHNS and CDR2 is SASEGT. This chain's CDR3 is CASSDNTGAASGNTIYF. Here the CDR3 DNA reads TGTGCCAGCAGTGATAACACAGGAGCCGCCTCTGGAAACACCATATATTTT.

The V gene is TRBV6-1, the J gene TRBJ1-1, with 8 bases lining up with TRBD1. Trimming at V came to 0 bases and at J to 6 bases, leaving 3 bases not matched to a gene. The germline V gene has CDR1 MNHNS and CDR2 SASEGT. The CDR3 has 14 amino acids. The CDR3 protein is CASSEARGRAEAFF. For the CDR3, the DNA is TGTGCCAGCAGTGAAGCCAGGGGGCGGGCTGAAGCTTTCTTT.

This clone was seen a few times. This chain joins TRBV7-2 and TRBJ2-7; D is perhaps TRBD2 (7 bases). Trimming cost V 7 bases and J 2 bases, with 15 bases left between them. The CDR3 runs to 14 residues. Germline V gives CDR1 SGHTA, CDR2 FQGNSA. CDR3 in amino acids: CASTEHGGPYEQYF. The CDR3 region has the DNA TGTGCCAGCACTGAACACGGGGGGCCCTACGAGCAGTACTTC.